These T cell receptor beta chains were read from a single sample in a study of blood T cell repertoires in COVID-19. Sequencing was performed with immunoSEQ multiplex PCR; in TCRdb, only in-frame clones are kept and a portion is missing. This table holds 200,000 to 300,000 clones, 85% to 90% found once. Input material: peripheral blood. The receptors originated from a woman between 40 and 55 years old with acute or convalescent COVID-19. CDR3s include the opening cysteine and the closing phenylalanine or tryptophan. A D gene is named only where the DNA matches it firmly. The listing skips clone size in some rows; elsewhere it reads once, few, many or a size class.

NA TRBJ1-5 TRBD1 TRBV7-9 TGTGCCAGCAGCGGTTCCGGGACAGGTCATCAGCCCCAGCATTTT CASSGSGTGHQPQHF
NA TRBJ1-5 NA TRBV5-1 TGCGCCAGCAGCTTGGGAGAGGTCAATCAGCCCCAGCATTTT CASSLGEVNQPQHF
NA TRBJ2-1 TRBD2 TRBV3-1/TRBV3-2 TGTGCCAGCAGCCACTCGGGGGGGCCTCTCGATGAGCAGTTCTTC CASSHSGGPLDEQFF
NA TRBJ1-1 TRBD1 TRBV19 TGTGCCAGTACCCCGGTCCCCAGGGGGAGCACTGAAGCTTTCTTT CASTPVPRGSTEAFF
NA TRBJ2-6 TRBD1 TRBV10-1 TGCGCCAGACCCCAGGGGAAGACAGGGGGCGCGTCTGGGGCCAACGTCCTGACTTTC CARPQGKTGGASGANVLTF
few TRBJ2-3 TRBD2 TRBV15 TGTGCCACCAGCAGAGATCGGCAGCGGGGGGCTAGCACAGATACGCAGTATTTT CATSRDRQRGASTDTQYF
NA TRBJ1-1 NA TRBV29-1 TGCAGCGGCGCGCAGGGTTCGAACACTGAAGCTTTCTTT CSGAQGSNTEAFF
NA TRBJ1-2 TRBD1 TRBV18 TGTGCCAGCTCACCCGACAGGGGGCATTATGGCTACACCTTC CASSPDRGHYGYTF
NA TRBJ2-2 NA TRBV5-8 TGTGCCAGCAGCTTGGGACAGATAAACACCGGGGAGCTGTTTTTT CASSLGQINTGELFF
NA TRBJ1-1 NA TRBV25-1 TGTGCCAGCAGTGCGAGGACAGAAGCTTTCTTT CASSARTEAFF
NA TRBJ2-1 NA TRBV11-2 TGTGCCAGCAGCGTCGCGTCTTCCTATTACAATGAGCAGTTCTTC CASSVASSYYNEQFF
NA TRBJ2-4 NA TRBV4-1 TGCGCCAGCAGGGCTGCAGGGGAAAACATTCAGTACTTC CASRAAGENIQYF
NA TRBJ1-4 TRBD1 TRBV5-1 TGCGCCAGCAGCTTGGAGGGACAGGGCGAAAAACTGTTTTTT CASSLEGQGEKLFF
NA TRBJ1-4 NA TRBV5-1 TGCGCCAGCAGCTTGGGGACATCCTCTAATGAAAAACTGTTTTTT CASSLGTSSNEKLFF
NA TRBJ1-2 NA TRBV5-1 TGCGCCAGCAGCTTGAGCGTGGACACAGTAACTAACTATGGCTACACCTTC CASSLSVDTVTNYGYTF
NA TRBJ2-3 TRBD1 TRBV4-1 TGCGCCAGCAGCCAATTCCTAGTGGGACAGGGGGGGAATACGCAGTATTTT CASSQFLVGQGGNTQYF
NA TRBJ2-6 TRBD1 TRBV3-1/TRBV3-2 TGTGCCAGCAGCCATCACGGGACAGGGAGCTCTGGGGCCAACGTCCTGACTTTC CASSHHGTGSSGANVLTF
NA TRBJ1-2 NA TRBV5-1 TGCGCCAGCAGCGACACAGGGATTTCCTATGGCTACACCTTC CASSDTGISYGYTF
once TRBJ1-2 TRBD1 TRBV5-1 TGCGCCAGCAGCTCAGGACAGGGACCCTATGGCTACACCTTC CASSSGQGPYGYTF
NA TRBJ2-1 NA TRBV3-1/TRBV3-2 TGTGCCAGCAGCCAAGAGCTGACAGGACGATTTTACAATGAGCAGTTCTTC CASSQELTGRFYNEQFF
NA TRBJ2-2 NA TRBV12-3/TRBV12-4 TGTGCCAGCAGTTTACTAAACACCGGGGAGCTGTTTTTT CASSLLNTGELFF
NA TRBJ2-1 TRBD2 TRBV3-1/TRBV3-2 TGTGCCAGCAGCCAACCGGGACTAGCGGAATACAATGAGCAGTTCTTC CASSQPGLAEYNEQFF
once TRBJ1-6 NA TRBV6-1 TGTGCCAGCAGTGAAGAGGGGTGGGCGTCACCCCTCCACTTT CASSEEGWASPLHF
NA TRBJ1-5 NA TRBV7-8 TGTGCCAGCAGCCCCTGGGAGGGGAGCCAGCCCCAGCATTTT CASSPWEGSQPQHF
NA TRBJ2-1 TRBD2 TRBV7-6 TGTGCCAGCAACGGTGGCCTAGCGGGGGGGCAATACAGGGACAATGAGCAGTTCTTC CASNGGLAGGQYRDNEQFF
NA TRBJ1-2 NA TRBV5-4 TGTGCCAGCAGTTCGACCAGGGGTGACTATGGCTACACCTTC CASSSTRGDYGYTF
NA TRBJ1-3 TRBD1 TRBV7-8 TGTGCCAGCAGCTTAGCCAGGGGACAGTTCCGTGGAAACACCATATATTTT CASSLARGQFRGNTIYF
NA TRBJ1-5 NA TRBV2 TGTGCCAGCAGCAGACCGACAGGAGTAAGCAATCAGCCCCAGCATTTT CASSRPTGVSNQPQHF
NA TRBJ1-2 TRBD1 TRBV9 TGTGCCAGCAGCGTAAGGACAGGGAACTATGGCTACACCTTC CASSVRTGNYGYTF
NA TRBJ2-5 NA TRBV29-1 TGCAGCGTTCGGACATGGGCGGAGACCCAGTACTTC CSVRTWAETQYF
NA TRBJ1-1 NA TRBV6-1 TGTGCCAGCAGTGAGTATACAGGGCTGAACACTGAAGCTTTCTTT CASSEYTGLNTEAFF
NA TRBJ1-3 NA TRBV10-3 TGTGCCATCAAGAGAGGGATCCGGGATGGAAACACCATATATTTT CAIKRGIRDGNTIYF
once TRBJ2-3 NA TRBV12-3/TRBV12-4 TGTGCCAGCAGTTTCGGCGGGGAGGATACGCAGTATTTT CASSFGGEDTQYF
NA TRBJ1-4 NA TRBV3-1/TRBV3-2 TGTGCCAGCAGCCAAAGTGGGCAGGGTTATGAAAAACTGTTTTTT CASSQSGQGYEKLFF
once TRBJ2-1 NA TRBV7-8 TGTGCCAGCAGCTTAGGATGGCAGGGGAATCAGTTCTTC CASSLGWQGNQFF
few TRBJ1-1 NA TRBV19 TGTGCCAGTAGTATAGTCCGCGGAGGCCAGGATAACACTGAAGCTTTCTTT CASSIVRGGQDNTEAFF
NA TRBJ1-1 NA TRBV6-5 TGTGCCAGCAGTTACCCCGGCAGGGGGAACACTGAAGCTTTCTTT CASSYPGRGNTEAFF
NA TRBJ2-1 TRBD1 TRBV4-2 TGTGCCAGCAGCCAAGATCGTCAGGGGGCTGATGAGCAGTTCTTC CASSQDRQGADEQFF